The 23 T cell receptor beta chains below were found in one sample sequenced in a study of CD8 T cells in Susac syndrome. cDNA came from roughly 0.47 to 1 ug RNA primed by random hexamers. TCRdb redid the calling of the immunoSEQ multiplex PCR reads with MiXCR, one entry per CDR3 protein. The table records 250,000 to 300,000 distinct CDR3 sequences, roughly 85% of them present only once. Source material: CD8+ T cells from PBMCs. These receptors came from a human donor with multiple sclerosis.

The V gene is TRBV27, the J gene TRBJ2-5; D is uncertain. Germline CDR1 and CDR2: MNHEY and SMNVEV (reference sequence). The CDR3 totals 14 residues. V was cut by 2 bases and J by 1 base, with 8 bases left in between. CDR3: CASSLRAPQETQYF. Here the CDR3 DNA reads TGTGCCAGCAGTTTACGGGCCCCCCAAGAGACCCAGTACTTC.

The chain couples TRBV6-1 to TRBJ1-5; weak D call: TRBD1 (6 bases). Germline V lookup: CDR1 MNHNS, CDR2 SASEGT. Trimming removed 0 bases from V and 6 bases from J, with 9 bases in between. The CDR3 sequence is 14 residues long. DNA for the CDR3: TGTGCCAGCAGTGAAGCGGTACAGGGTCAGCCCCAGCATTTT. Its protein product is CASSEAVQGQPQHF.

V usage is TRBV7-3 and J usage is TRBJ2-6, with D unclear. Per germline, CDR1 SGHTA and CDR2 FQGTGA. The CDR3 extends over 17 amino acids. Trimming stripped 2 bases from V and 5 bases from J, with 16 bases between. The CDR3 DNA sequence: TGTGCCAGCAGCTTATCCACCGCACGGAGCTGGGCCAACGTCCTGACTTTC. Residues: CASSLSTARSWANVLTF.

The rearrangement links TRBV5-5 to TRBJ2-7; 14 nucleotides match TRBD2. J gave up 3 bases and V 4 bases, and 9 bases lay outside the gene matches. The CDR3 length is 17 residues. Germline V lookup: CDR1 SGHKS, CDR2 YYEKEE (reference sequence). In DNA form, the CDR3 reads TGTGCCAGCAGCCTAGGGACTAGCGGGAGACTGGTCTACGAGCAGTACTTC. Amino acids: CASSLGTSGRLVYEQYF.

This clonotype appeared a single time. This rearrangement joins TRBV2 to TRBJ2-2; D tentatively reads TRBD1 or TRBD2 (6 bases each). The germline V gene has CDR1 SNHLY and CDR2 FYNNEI. The CDR3 totals 15 residues. V gave up 6 bases and J gave up 5 bases, with 16 bases separating them. CDR3 region: CASSAGRGGTGELFF. DNA of the CDR3: TGTGCCAGCAGCGCTGGGCGAGGGGGGACCGGGGAGCTGTTTTTT.

The chain employs TRBV19 and TRBJ2-7, with 8 bases matching TRBD1. V lost 2 bases and J lost 2; bases outside the gene matches: 11. The CDR3 totals 17 residues. CDR1 and CDR2 from the germline V gene are LNHDA and SQIVND (reference sequence). The CDR3 reads CASSIQARGQDPYEQYF. The CDR3 bases are TGTGCCAGTAGTATACAAGCGCGGGGACAGGACCCCTACGAGCAGTACTTC.

V and J are TRBV14 and TRBJ2-1; 8 nucleotides match TRBD1. Germline V gives CDR1 SGHDN, CDR2 FVKESK. This CDR3 is 15 amino acids long. The junction had 6 bases not matched to a gene; V was cut back by 1 base and J by 7 bases. CDR3 region: CASSQARTGYNEQFF. CDR3 nucleotide sequence: TGTGCCAGCAGCCAAGCTAGGACAGGGTATAATGAGCAGTTCTTC.

This chain links TRBV2 with TRBJ1-4, with unresolved D. Trimming took 1 base from V and 5 from J, leaving 8 bases between them. There are 14 residues in the CDR3. The germline CDR1 and CDR2 sequences are SNHLY and FYNNEI. CDR3 protein: CASSEGRSNEKLFF. CDR3 coding DNA: TGTGCCAGCAGTGAAGGCAGATCGAATGAAAAACTGTTTTTT.

The rearrangement uses TRBV28 and TRBJ2-2, with D perhaps matching TRBD1 (5 bases). The CDR3 has 17 amino acids. V lost 4 bases, J lost 0 bases, and 15 bases lay in between. Per germline, CDR1 MDHEN and CDR2 SYDVKM. The CDR3 region is CASSSKRTTANTGELFF. CDR3 DNA: TGTGCCAGCAGTTCAAAACGGACAACCGCGAACACCGGGGAGCTGTTTTTT. The full variable domain, completed using reference TRBV28 and TRBJ2-2, is DVKVTQSSRYLVKRTGEKVFLECVQDMDHENMFWYRQDPGLGLRLIYFSYDVKMKEKGDIPEGYSVSREKKERFSLILESASTNQTSMYLCASSSKRTTANTGELFFGEGSRLTVL.

The chain uses TRBV29-1 and TRBJ2-1; 7 bases agree with TRBD2. CDR3 length: 15 residues. CDR1 is SQVTM, CDR2 ANQGSEA, per germline. Trimming removed 4 bases from V and 0 bases from J; junction bases left unmatched: 6. The CDR3 coding sequence is TGCAGCGTTGTCGCAGGGAGGGCCTCCTACAATGAGCAGTTCTTC. Its protein is CSVVAGRASYNEQFF.

The J gene is TRBJ1-1, the V gene TRBV19; TRBD1 is a possible D gene (6 bases). Trimming removed 8 bases at V and 0 bases at J, with 16 bases between. This CDR3 region has 15 residues. From germline, CDR1 is LNHDA and CDR2 SQIVND (reference sequence). CDR3 sequence reads: CASFILRGMNTEAFF. For the CDR3, the DNA is TGTGCCAGTTTCATCCTCAGGGGCATGAACACTGAAGCTTTCTTT.

This rearrangement joins TRBV9 to TRBJ2-1; D may be TRBD1 (6 bases). Germline CDR1 and CDR2: SGDLS and YYNGEE. This CDR3 spans 16 amino acids. V was trimmed by 0 bases and J by 0 bases, leaving 10 bases between them. In DNA, the CDR3 is TGTGCCAGCAGCGTAGAAGGGGGAAGCTCCTACAATGAGCAGTTCTTC. This sequence encodes CASSVEGGSSYNEQFF.

V usage is TRBV28 and J usage is TRBJ2-5; D possibly matches TRBD1 or TRBD2 (6 bases each). Germline V CDR1 and CDR2: MDHEN, SYDVKM. The V end was cut by 5 bases, the J end by 5 bases, with 18 bases between. The CDR3 covers 15 residues. CDR3 residues: CASSLTSWDTETQYF. CDR3 nucleotides: TGTGCCAGCAGTCTTACTAGCTGGGACACGGAGACCCAGTACTTC.

The V and J genes are TRBV6-5 and TRBJ2-3; tentative D call: TRBD2 (6 bases). Germline V gene data show CDR1 as MNHEY and CDR2 as SVGAGI. The V end was cut by 2 bases, the J end by 6 bases, with 18 bases between. The CDR3 covers 16 residues. Here the CDR3 reads CASSYNGGHIGDTQYF. In nucleotides, the CDR3 is TGTGCCAGCAGTTACAACGGAGGGCATATCGGCGATACGCAGTATTTT.

This chain joins TRBV27 and TRBJ2-1, with a tentative D call TRBD1 (6 bases). V gave up 8 bases and J gave up 6 bases, with 11 bases separating them. The CDR3 contains 12 residues. Germline-derived CDR1 and CDR2 are MNHEY and SMNVEV (reference sequence). CDR3 region: CASGTGSNEQFF. CDR3 nucleotide sequence: TGTGCCAGCGGAACAGGGAGCAATGAGCAGTTCTTC.

V gene TRBV2 combines with J gene TRBJ2-3; no clear D. The CDR3 totals 16 residues. Trimming removed 5 bases at V and 5 bases at J, with 20 bases between. Germline V gives CDR1 SNHLY, CDR2 FYNNEI. The CDR3 protein is CASSSIVRWSGDTQYF. For the CDR3, the DNA is TGTGCCAGCAGTAGTATAGTAAGATGGAGTGGAGATACGCAGTATTTT.

V is TRBV25-1 and J is TRBJ2-1; D ambiguous. The V end was cut by 7 bases, the J end by 1 base, with 8 bases between. The germline CDR1 and CDR2 sequences are MGHDK and SYGVNS. CDR3 length: 13 residues. CDR3 protein: CASTELSYNEQFF. The DNA for the CDR3 is TGTGCCAGCACAGAGCTATCCTACAATGAGCAGTTCTTC.

The V call is TRBV30, the J call TRBJ2-1; 9 bases agree with TRBD2. This CDR3 has 14 residues. In germline, CDR1 is GTSNPN, CDR2 SVGIG (reference sequence). V lost 3 bases, J lost 2 bases, and 2 bases stayed unmatched. CDR3 loop: CAWRQRGAYNEQFF. The CDR3 nucleotides are TGTGCCTGGAGACAGCGGGGGGCCTACAATGAGCAGTTCTTC. Full variable domain (outside the CDR3, taken from reference TRBV30 and TRBJ2-1): SQTIHQWPATLVQPVGSPLSLECTVEGTSNPNLYWYRQAAGRGLQLLFYSVGIGQISSEVPQNLSASRPQDRQFILSSKKLLLSDSGFYLCAWRQRGAYNEQFFGPGTRLTVL.

This clonotype was counted only a few times. This rearrangement joins TRBV5-1 to TRBJ2-1; TRBD2 matches 7 bases. Germline CDR1 is SGHRS and CDR2 is YFSETQ. Trimming removed 4 bases from V and 5 bases from J; junction bases left unmatched: 12. This CDR3 spans 16 amino acids. The CDR3 loop is CASSVYRDYLHNEQFF. The CDR3 nucleotides are TGCGCCAGCAGCGTGTATCGGGACTATCTACACAATGAGCAGTTCTTC.

V gene TRBV14 combines with J gene TRBJ1-2, with D unclear. V lost 1 base to trimming and J lost 7 bases, with 7 bases between them. Germline CDR1 SGHDN, CDR2 FVKESK. This CDR3 has 12 residues. The CDR3 region has the DNA TGTGCCAGCAGCCAAGTGGGTCGTGGCTACACCTTC. Its translation: CASSQVGRGYTF.

The chain combines TRBV20-1 with TRBJ1-2, with D perhaps matching TRBD1 (6 bases). Looked up from germline, CDR1 is DFQATT and CDR2 is SNEGSKA (reference sequence). V was pared by 2 bases and J by 2 bases, with 9 bases between. The CDR3 has 13 residues. The CDR3 loop is CSARRQENYGYTF. CDR3 coding DNA: TGCAGTGCTAGACGACAGGAGAACTATGGCTACACCTTC.

V and J are TRBV19 and TRBJ2-3, with TRBD2 matching 7 bases. Per the germline V gene, CDR1 is LNHDA and CDR2 is SQIVND (reference sequence). This CDR3 comprises 15 residues. V shed 3 bases and J 2 bases; nucleotides not matched to a gene: 5. The CDR3 DNA reads TGTGCCAGTAGTATTGGAGCGGGGTTCACAGATACGCAGTATTTT. Protein product: CASSIGAGFTDTQYF.

This clonotype was picked up one time. The chain uses TRBV4-2 and TRBJ1-4; no firm D call. This CDR3 is 18 amino acids long. Germline V CDR1 and CDR2: LGHNA, YNFKEQ. Deletions cut 4 bases from V and 0 bases from J, with 18 bases between. Here the CDR3 reads CASSPLILDGATNEKLFF. As DNA, the CDR3 is TGTGCCAGCAGCCCCCTTATACTTGACGGTGCAACTAATGAAAAACTGTTTTTT.